The 9 T cell receptor beta chains below were found in one sample sequenced in a study of cytomegalovirus exposure and HLA in healthy donors. Only in-frame clones appear in the TCRdb table, and some are missing; sequencing was by immunoSEQ multiplex PCR. In the table there are approximately 90,000 clones, about 93% of which are singletons. Source material: PBMCs. The receptors were sampled from a woman aged 30 to 39 in good health and CMV-seropositive.

The gene calls are TRBV15 and TRBJ2-2; 12 positions match TRBD2. J lost 6 bases, V lost 0 bases, and 8 bases had no gene match. Germline CDR1 is LNHNV and CDR2 is YYDKDF (reference sequence). The CDR3 has 18 residues. In DNA form, the CDR3 reads TGTGCCACCAGCAGAGATCGTCTAGCGGGAGGGCCGTCCGGGGAGCTGTTTTTT. This sequence encodes CATSRDRLAGGPSGELFF.

The chain joins TRBV5-1 to TRBJ1-1; TRBD1 might be the D (6 bases). The CDR3 length is 14 residues. Germline V gene data show CDR1 as SGHRS and CDR2 as YFSETQ. The V gene lost 5 bases and the J gene lost 5 bases, with 16 bases spanning the gap. This CDR3 reads CASSLTGPDTEAFF. Here the CDR3 DNA reads TGCGCCAGCAGTTTAACAGGGCCAGATACTGAAGCTTTCTTT.

The V and J genes are TRBV5-1 and TRBJ2-1, with 10 positions matching TRBD1. Germline V lookup: CDR1 SGHRS, CDR2 YFSETQ. The CDR3 contains 15 residues. Germline trimming cut 0 bases from V and 4 bases from J; bases unmatched to any gene: 1. The CDR3 sequence: CASSLAGQGYNEQFF. Written as DNA, the CDR3 is TGCGCCAGCAGCTTGGCGGGACAGGGGTACAATGAGCAGTTCTTC.

By its share, this clone is medium-sized (0.01 to 0.1%). The chain joins TRBV6-4 to TRBJ2-3; 7 bases map to TRBD2. V trimming: 6 bases; J trimming: 3 bases; junction bases outside the gene matches: 3. Germline V gene sequence: CDR1 MRHNA, CDR2 SNTAGT. The CDR3 has 13 amino acids. CDR3 residues: CASSTSVTDTQYF. In DNA form, the CDR3 reads TGTGCCAGCAGCACTAGCGTTACAGATACGCAGTATTTT.

The V and J genes are TRBV11-2 and TRBJ2-5; 8 bases match TRBD1. The CDR3 is made up of 16 amino acids. CDR1 SGHAT and CDR2 FQNNGV come from the germline V gene. The J segment lost 1 base and the V segment lost 5 bases, leaving 9 bases of the junction unmatched. The CDR3 reads CASSTRDRTFQETQYF. DNA of the CDR3: TGTGCCAGCAGCACCCGGGACAGGACATTCCAAGAGACCCAGTACTTC.

This rearrangement joins TRBV9 to TRBJ2-1, with 7 bases lining up with TRBD2. The germline CDR1 and CDR2 sequences are SGDLS and YYNGEE. The CDR3 runs 17 residues. After removal of 0 bases from V and 2 bases from J, the junction contained 8 bases not matched to a gene. CDR3 protein: CASSVGGSSGTYNEQFF. The CDR3 DNA sequence: TGTGCCAGCAGCGTAGGGGGCTCTAGCGGAACCTACAATGAGCAGTTCTTC.

The chain couples TRBV11-2 to TRBJ2-5; 12 positions agree with TRBD2. The CDR3 runs to 17 residues. J was trimmed by 9 bases and V by 5 bases; bases with no gene match: 16. Germline values: CDR1 SGHAT, CDR2 FQNNGV. The CDR3 region has the DNA TGTGCCAGCAGCCCCGAGGGGGGACTAGCGGGCATTAGGGCCCAGTACTTC. It specifies CASSPEGGLAGIRAQYF.

CDR3 sequence: CASSTPGQGAGGEKLFF. Here the CDR3 DNA reads TGTGCCAGCAGCACCCCGGGACAGGGGGCAGGAGGAGAAAAACTGTTTTTT. The chain uses TRBV7-2 and TRBJ1-4, with TRBD1 matching over 12 bases. Germline-derived CDR1 and CDR2 are SGHTA and FQGNSA. The V segment lost 5 bases and the J segment 8 bases; nucleotides outside the gene matches: 12. This CDR3 is built from 17 residues.

This clone came up once. The rearrangement joins TRBV7-6 to TRBJ2-1; 8 bases line up with TRBD2. This CDR3 contains 15 residues. J gave up 4 bases and V 1 base, and 3 bases lay outside the gene matches. Germline-derived CDR1 and CDR2 are SGHVS and FNYEAQ. CDR3 loop: CASSLETSVYNEQFF. Written as DNA, the CDR3 is TGTGCCAGCAGCTTAGAGACTAGCGTATACAATGAGCAGTTCTTC.